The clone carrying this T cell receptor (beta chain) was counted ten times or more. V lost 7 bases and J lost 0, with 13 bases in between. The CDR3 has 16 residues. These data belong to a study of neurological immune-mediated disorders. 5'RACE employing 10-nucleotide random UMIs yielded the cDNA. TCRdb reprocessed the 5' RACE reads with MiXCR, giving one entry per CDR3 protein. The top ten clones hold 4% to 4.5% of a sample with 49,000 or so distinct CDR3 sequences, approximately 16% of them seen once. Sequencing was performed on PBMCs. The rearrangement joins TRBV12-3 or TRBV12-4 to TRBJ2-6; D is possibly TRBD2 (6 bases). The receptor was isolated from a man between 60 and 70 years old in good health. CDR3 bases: TGTGCCAGCACCCACGCGGGGAGCTCTGGGGCCAACGTCCTGACTTTC. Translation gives CASTHAGSSGANVLTF.